A single sample gave rise to the 19 T cell receptor beta chains below, sequenced in a study of blood T cell repertoires in COVID-19. Method: immunoSEQ multiplex PCR; TCRdb's copy keeps in-frame clones and lacks some. The data show some 150,000 clones, 88% seen once. The sequenced sample consisted of peripheral blood. The receptors were gathered from a man aged 45 to 65 with active or convalescent COVID-19.

This clone came up a few times. This chain uses TRBV24-1 with TRBJ1-1; perhaps TRBD1 as D (6 bases). Germline lookup yields CDR1 KGHDR and CDR2 SFDVKD. CDR3 length: 13 amino acids. V lost 7 bases, J lost 3 bases, and 11 bases lay in between. The CDR3 reads CATRYRVDTEAFF. CDR3 bases: TGTGCCACCAGATACAGGGTTGACACTGAAGCTTTCTTT.

The gene calls are TRBV5-1 and TRBJ2-3; possibly TRBD1 for D (5 bases). The CDR3 runs 15 residues. Germline V CDR1 and CDR2: SGHRS, YFSETQ. Trimming took 7 bases from V and 0 from J, leaving 15 bases between them. The CDR3 DNA follows: TGCGCCAGCTATCAAGGGGCGTCAAGCACAGATACGCAGTATTTT. It encodes CASYQGASSTDTQYF.

The chain employs TRBV25-1 and TRBJ1-1, with D perhaps matching TRBD1 (6 bases). The length of the CDR3 is 15 residues. The ends were cut back, 4 bases at V and 9 bases at J, with 21 bases in the middle. In germline, CDR1 is MGHDK, CDR2 SYGVNS. The CDR3 DNA sequence: TGTGCCAGCAGTGCAACGATCGGGGCGGGGGCTCAAGCTTTCTTT. Protein: CASSATIGAGAQAFF.

The chain combines TRBV28 with TRBJ2-1; TRBD2 is a possible D gene (7 bases). The length of the CDR3 is 19 residues. Trimming left V 5 bases short and J 3 bases short, with 26 bases between. Germline loops: CDR1 MDHEN, CDR2 SYDVKM. The CDR3 DNA sequence: TGTGCCAGCAGTCGACTGGGGGGCTTCCTGCGGGAGATCTACAATGAGCAGTTCTTC. It translates to CASSRLGGFLREIYNEQFF. Variable domain in full (rest from reference TRBV28 and TRBJ2-1): DVKVTQSSRYLVKRTGEKVFLECVQDMDHENMFWYRQDPGLGLRLIYFSYDVKMKEKGDIPEGYSVSREKKERFSLILESASTNQTSMYLCASSRLGGFLREIYNEQFFGPGTRLTVL.

This chain connects TRBV3-1 (or the pseudogene TRBV3-2) to TRBJ1-3; the D gene is possibly TRBD1 (5 bases). Germline-derived CDR1 and CDR2 are LGHDT and YNNKEL (reference sequence). Trimming removed 2 bases from V and 0 bases from J, with 8 bases in between. The CDR3 consists of 15 residues. DNA of the CDR3: TGTGCCAGCAGCCAAACAGGCGCCTCTGGAAACACCATATATTTT. Translation: CASSQTGASGNTIYF.

The V and J genes are TRBV12-5 and TRBJ2-7; 9 bases align to TRBD1. V lost 1 base and J lost 6; bases outside the gene matches: 10. The CDR3 has 16 residues. Per germline, CDR1 LGHNT and CDR2 FRNRAP. Here the CDR3 DNA reads TGTGCTAGTGGTTTGGACCTCCGGGGACAGGGTGGCGAGCAGTACTTC. Protein sequence: CASGLDLRGQGGEQYF. Looking up the rest from reference TRBV12-5 and TRBJ2-7 gives the full variable domain: DARVTQTPRHKVTEMGQEVTMRCQPILGHNTVFWYRQTMMQGLELLAYFRNRAPLDDSGMPKDRFSAEMPDATLATLKIQPSEPRDSAVYFCASGLDLRGQGGEQYFGPGTRLTVT.

The chain links TRBV28 to TRBJ2-5; 9 bases align to TRBD1. This CDR3 comprises 15 residues. The germline gives CDR1 MDHEN, CDR2 SYDVKM. The V segment lost 5 bases and the J segment 5 bases; nucleotides outside the gene matches: 9. The CDR3 DNA is TGTGCCAGCAGTCAGCCGGGACAGGGATCGGAGACCCAGTACTTC. Its protein product is CASSQPGQGSETQYF.

This clone occurred once. The genes are TRBV30 and TRBJ1-1; TRBD1 agrees at 7 bases. This CDR3 is built from 12 residues. Trimming removed 4 bases from V and 6 bases from J; junction bases left unmatched: 5. Germline V gives CDR1 GTSNPN, CDR2 SVGIG (reference sequence). CDR3 residues: CAWTRGFSEAFF. CDR3 DNA: TGTGCCTGGACCAGGGGGTTCTCTGAAGCTTTCTTT.

This clone was observed a single time. This chain uses TRBV27 with TRBJ1-4; D might be TRBD1 (5 bases). Germline lookup yields CDR1 MNHEY and CDR2 SMNVEV (reference sequence). The V end was cut by 4 bases, the J end by 0 bases, with 9 bases between. The CDR3 runs 15 residues. This chain's CDR3 is CASSWGGATNEKLFF. CDR3 bases: TGTGCCAGCAGTTGGGGGGGAGCAACTAATGAAAAACTGTTTTTT.

This chain uses TRBV24-1 with TRBJ1-5; D is possibly TRBD1 (6 bases). V lost 9 bases, J lost 8 bases, and 13 bases lay in between. The CDR3 has 12 amino acids. Germline values: CDR1 KGHDR, CDR2 SFDVKD. In DNA form, the CDR3 reads TGTGCCACCGCAACAGGGAGTGAGCCCCAGCATTTT. This translates into CATATGSEPQHF.

The gene calls are TRBV27 and TRBJ2-7; D may be TRBD1 (5 bases). With 8 bases removed from V and 6 bases from J, the gap between germline ends came to 20 bases. Germline assignment: CDR1 MNHEY and CDR2 SMNVEV (reference sequence). This CDR3 has 14 residues. DNA of the CDR3: TGTGCCAGCGACCTTGACAGAATACGCTCCGAGCAGTACTTC. As protein: CASDLDRIRSEQYF.

The V gene is TRBV18, the J gene TRBJ1-4; D call uncertain. Trimming removed 6 bases from V and 4 bases from J, with 12 bases in between. The CDR3 sequence is 14 residues long. The V gene's germline CDR1 is KGHSH and CDR2 LQKENI. CDR3 nucleotide sequence: TGTGCCAGCTCCCCGGGAGCATATAATGAAAAACTGTTTTTT. Residues: CASSPGAYNEKLFF.

The rearrangement joins TRBV6-1 to TRBJ2-1; TRBD2 matches at 8 bases. The CDR3 consists of 14 residues. Germline assignment: CDR1 MNHNS and CDR2 SASEGT. The V and J ends lost 2 bases and 6 bases, in that order; junction bases with no gene match: 3. As DNA, the CDR3 is TGTGCCAGCAGTGAAACGGGACTAGTCAATGAGCAGTTCTTC. Translation gives CASSETGLVNEQFF.

In its sample, this clone was seen a few times. The chain carries TRBV6-2 or TRBV6-3 and TRBJ2-7; D call uncertain. The CDR3 runs 12 residues. Germline V CDR1 and CDR2: MNHEY, SVGEGT. V was trimmed by 2 bases and J by 7 bases, leaving 9 bases between them. The CDR3 spells CASSYPTREQYF. CDR3 nucleotide sequence: TGTGCCAGCAGTTACCCAACGCGGGAGCAGTACTTC.

V and J are TRBV6-5 and TRBJ2-7, with 12 bases matching TRBD2. Germline CDR1 is MNHEY and CDR2 is SVGAGI. Trimming cost V 4 bases and J 6 bases; bases outside gene matches: 4. The CDR3 runs to 14 residues. The CDR3 coding sequence is TGTGCCAGCAGTTTTGGACTAGCGGGACGCGAGCAGTACTTC. Amino acids: CASSFGLAGREQYF.

In nucleotides, the CDR3 is TGTGCCAGCAGCCCGACTAGCGGGAGAAACCAAGAGACCCAGTACTTC. Translated: CASSPTSGRNQETQYF. This sequence joins TRBV5-4 and TRBJ2-5; 12 bases are shared with TRBD2. The CDR3 contains 16 residues. V was pared by 4 bases and J by 0 bases, with 4 bases of the junction left unmatched. Germline values: CDR1 SGHNT, CDR2 YYREEE (reference sequence).

The DNA for the CDR3 is TGTGCCAGCAGGTTCGGGACTACGAGGGCCTACGAGCAGTACTTC. Translated, it gives CASRFGTTRAYEQYF. V gene TRBV2 combines with J gene TRBJ2-7; 7 bases map to TRBD2. The CDR3 contains 15 residues. Germline CDR1 is SNHLY and CDR2 is FYNNEI. V dropped 6 bases and J dropped 2; count of bases not matched to a gene: 10.

This clone was counted only a few times. This rearrangement joins TRBV28 to TRBJ1-4; no reliable D call. V gave up 4 bases and J gave up 0 bases, with 6 bases separating them. CDR3 size: 14 residues. CDR1 MDHEN and CDR2 SYDVKM come from the germline V gene. CDR3 in amino acids: CASSSGTTNEKLFF. The CDR3 nucleotides are TGTGCCAGCAGTTCCGGGACAACTAATGAAAAACTGTTTTTT.

V gene TRBV6-5 combines with J gene TRBJ1-2; 11 nucleotides align to TRBD1. CDR3 size: 15 residues. The V segment lost 1 base and the J segment 4 bases; nucleotides outside the gene matches: 2. The germline V gene encodes CDR1 MNHEY and CDR2 SVGAGI. The CDR3 nucleotides are TGTGCCAGCAGTTACTTCGGGACAGGGGGCTATGGCTACACCTTC. The encoded protein is CASSYFGTGGYGYTF.